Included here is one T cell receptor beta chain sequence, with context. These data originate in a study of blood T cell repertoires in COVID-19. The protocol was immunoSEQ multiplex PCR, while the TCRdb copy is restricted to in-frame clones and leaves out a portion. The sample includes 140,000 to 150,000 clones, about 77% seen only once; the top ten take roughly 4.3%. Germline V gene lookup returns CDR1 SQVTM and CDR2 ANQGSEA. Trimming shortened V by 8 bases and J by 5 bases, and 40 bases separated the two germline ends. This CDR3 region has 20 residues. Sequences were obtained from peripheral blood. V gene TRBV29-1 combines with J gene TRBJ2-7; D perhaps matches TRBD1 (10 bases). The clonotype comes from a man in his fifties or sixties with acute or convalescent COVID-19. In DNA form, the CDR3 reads TGCAGCCTCCGGGACAGGGGCCATGTTGAGGTGCGGGAGGGCGTCCACGAGCAGTACTTC. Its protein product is CSLRDRGHVEVREGVHEQYF.